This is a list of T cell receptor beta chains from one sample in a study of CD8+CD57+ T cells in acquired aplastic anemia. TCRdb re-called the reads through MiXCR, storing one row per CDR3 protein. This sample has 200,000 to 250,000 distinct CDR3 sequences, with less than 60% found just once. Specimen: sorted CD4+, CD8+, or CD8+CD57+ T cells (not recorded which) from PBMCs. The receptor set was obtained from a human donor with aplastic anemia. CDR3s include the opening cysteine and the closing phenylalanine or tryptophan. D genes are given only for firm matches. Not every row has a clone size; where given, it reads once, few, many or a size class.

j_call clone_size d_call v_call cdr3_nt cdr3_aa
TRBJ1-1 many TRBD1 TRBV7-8 TGTGCCAGCAGCTTAGTCCGCGCGACAGGGGTTACTGAAGCTTTCTTT CASSLVRATGVTEAFF
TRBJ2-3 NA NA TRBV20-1 TGCAGTGCTAGGGCACAGCTTAGCACAGATACGCAGTATTTT CSARAQLSTDTQYF
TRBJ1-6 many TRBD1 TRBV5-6 TGTGCCAGCAGCTTGCGGAGAACCGGGACAGATCTTTATAATTCACCCCTCCACTTT CASSLRRTGTDLYNSPLHF
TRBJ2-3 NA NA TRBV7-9 TGTGCCAGCAGCTTAGTGGAGGGGCGGGGAGATACGCAGTATTTT CASSLVEGRGDTQYF
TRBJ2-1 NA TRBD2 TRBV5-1 TGCGCCAGCAGCTTGTGGGCTAGCGGGAGTAATGAGCAGTTCTTC CASSLWASGSNEQFF
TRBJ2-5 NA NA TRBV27 TGTGCCAGCAGAGCCGGGGCTAGCGCGACGGAGACCCAGTACTTC CASRAGASATETQYF
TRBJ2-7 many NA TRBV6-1 TGTGCCGCCGCACGAGATTACGAGCAGTACTTC CAAARDYEQYF
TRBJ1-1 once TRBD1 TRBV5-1 TGCGCCAGCAGCCAGTACGGGACAGCGAGTAGTAAAGAAGCTTTCTTT CASSQYGTASSKEAFF
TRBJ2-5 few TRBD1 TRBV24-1 TGTGCCACCAGCTCAAGACAGGGGACCCAAGAGACCCAGTACTTC CATSSRQGTQETQYF
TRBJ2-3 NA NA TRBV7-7 TGTGCTAGCAGCTTACCCCCCGGGGCAGATACGCAGTATTTT CASSLPPGADTQYF
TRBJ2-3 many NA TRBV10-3 TGTGCCATCAGCGGGCAGAGTACAGATACGCAGTATTTT CAISGQSTDTQYF
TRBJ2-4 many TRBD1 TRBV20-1 TGCAGTGCTAGAGACCTACAGGGGGCTTTCGGGGAAAACATTCAGTACTTC CSARDLQGAFGENIQYF
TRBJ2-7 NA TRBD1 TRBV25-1 TGTGCCAGCAGTGACCAAGACAGGGGCGTCGAGCAGTACTTC CASSDQDRGVEQYF